The 2 T cell receptor beta chains below all came from one sample that was sequenced in a study of glioma-infiltrating T cells. The iRepertoire nested amplicon-rescue multiplex PCR amplified TCR alpha and beta CDR3s from RNA. TCRdb processed the multiplex PCR reads anew with MiXCR; each CDR3 protein has one entry. The table has 95,000 to 150,000 distinct CDR3 sequences, roughly 25% seen once; the top ten hold about 15%. Material for sequencing was glioma tissue, nonneoplastic brain tissue, or PBMCs (not recorded which). The receptors here all came from a human donor with low-grade glioma or glioblastoma, undergoing nonglioma brain surgery, or in good health (not recorded which).

The table lists this clonotype with a count of one. A much larger clone lies one base from this, so it may be a read error. The V and J genes are TRBV19 and TRBJ2-1, with 8 positions matching TRBD2. This CDR3 comprises 15 residues. The junction had 10 bases not matched to a gene; V was cut back by 8 bases and J by 4 bases. Looked up from germline, CDR1 is LNHDA and CDR2 is SQIVND (reference sequence). DNA for the CDR3: TGTGCCAGTGATACCGATGCGGGAGGATACAATGAGCAGTTCTTC. It is translated as CASDTDAGGYNEQFF.

The chain recombines TRBV7-9 with TRBJ2-3; maybe TRBD2 (6 bases). From germline, CDR1 is SEHNR and CDR2 FQNEAQ (reference sequence). V was shortened by 8 bases and J by 3 bases, with 18 bases between the two germline ends. This CDR3 has 15 amino acids. The CDR3 loop reads CASRPVGGDTDTQYF. The CDR3 DNA reads TGTGCCAGCCGCCCCGTCGGGGGAGATACAGATACGCAGTATTTT.